These 9 T cell receptor beta chains were all obtained from the same sample, sequenced in a study of CD8 T cells in Susac syndrome. The RNA input was roughly 0.5 to 1 ug, and it was reverse transcribed with random hexamers. MiXCR, run by TCRdb on the immunoSEQ multiplex PCR reads, gives a single entry per CDR3 protein. The sample lists approximately 270,000 distinct CDR3 sequences; roughly 95% were seen once. The sample consisted of CD4+ T cells from PBMCs. Receptor source: a human donor with multiple sclerosis.

The rearrangement uses TRBV12-3 or TRBV12-4 and TRBJ2-3; D is ambiguous. V lost 4 bases to trimming and J lost 6 bases, with 14 bases between them. The CDR3 contains 14 residues. CDR3 sequence reads: CASSSSRRADTQYF. The CDR3 region has the DNA TGTGCCAGCAGTTCCTCGAGGAGAGCCGATACGCAGTATTTT.

The V and J genes are TRBV30 and TRBJ2-7; 9 positions agree with TRBD2. The CDR3 contains 14 residues. The germline V gene encodes CDR1 GTSNPN and CDR2 SVGIG (reference sequence). V lost 3 bases and J lost 7; bases outside the gene matches: 10. As DNA, the CDR3 is TGTGCCTGGAGCCGATTTAGCGGGGGCTCAGAGCAGTACTTC. Its protein is CAWSRFSGGSEQYF.

The V call is TRBV19, the J call TRBJ2-1; no firm D call. This CDR3 has 15 amino acids. V was clipped by 7 bases and J by 1 base, with 14 bases between them. Germline lookup yields CDR1 LNHDA and CDR2 SQIVND (reference sequence). In DNA, the CDR3 is TGTGCCAGTACCCGCAGAGAATCTTCCTACAATGAGCAGTTCTTC. It translates to CASTRRESSYNEQFF.

The chain employs TRBV20-1 and TRBJ2-5, with a tentative D call TRBD1 (6 bases). This CDR3 has 16 amino acids. Trimming removed 0 bases from V and 1 base from J, with 15 bases in between. The V gene's germline CDR1 is DFQATT and CDR2 SNEGSKA (reference sequence). The CDR3 nucleotides read TGCAGTGCTAGAGATCTCCGGCAGGGGCTCCAAGAGACCCAGTACTTC. Its translation is CSARDLRQGLQETQYF.

In DNA, the CDR3 is TGTGCCAGCAGCTTTCTCCGGGACCCCCCAGAGACCCAGTACTTC. Translating gives CASSFLRDPPETQYF. The chain joins TRBV11-3 to TRBJ2-5; possibly TRBD1 or TRBD2 for D (5 bases each). Trimming pared 3 bases from V and 4 bases from J, leaving 15 bases between. The CDR3 consists of 15 residues. Germline values: CDR1 SGHNT, CDR2 YENEEA.

J is TRBJ1-1 and V is TRBV7-2; D unresolved. This CDR3 has 13 amino acids. The ends were cut back, 1 base at V and 4 bases at J, with 7 bases in the middle. The germline gives CDR1 SGHTA, CDR2 FQGNSA. In DNA form, the CDR3 reads TGTGCCAGCAGCTTAGGGCTACTCACTGAAGCTTTCTTT. As protein: CASSLGLLTEAFF.

V gene TRBV14 combines with J gene TRBJ2-2; 12 nucleotides agree with TRBD2. CDR1 is SGHDN and CDR2 is FVKESK in the germline V gene. This CDR3 has 17 amino acids. Unmatched junction bases numbered 9, after V lost 1 base and J lost 9 bases. CDR3 DNA: TGTGCCAGCAGCCAAGGTAGACTAGCGGGAGTTGTCCGGGAGCTGTTTTTT. Its protein is CASSQGRLAGVVRELFF.

The V and J genes are TRBV2 and TRBJ1-2; 10 nucleotides line up with TRBD1. This CDR3 has 15 amino acids. The germline CDR1 and CDR2 sequences are SNHLY and FYNNEI. The V and J ends lost 2 bases and 8 bases, in that order; junction bases with no gene match: 8. CDR3 residues: CASSERGQGIWGYTF. Written as DNA, the CDR3 is TGTGCCAGCAGTGAACGGGGACAGGGGATCTGGGGCTACACCTTC.

The chain couples TRBV20-1 to TRBJ2-1, with 10 bases that match TRBD2. V was clipped by 5 bases and J by 4 bases; unmatched bases: 5. CDR1 and CDR2 from the germline V gene are DFQATT and SNEGSKA (reference sequence). CDR3 length: 14 residues. CDR3 DNA sequence: TGCAGTGCTCCTAGCGGGAGTGGATACAATGAGCAGTTCTTC. Residues: CSAPSGSGYNEQFF.